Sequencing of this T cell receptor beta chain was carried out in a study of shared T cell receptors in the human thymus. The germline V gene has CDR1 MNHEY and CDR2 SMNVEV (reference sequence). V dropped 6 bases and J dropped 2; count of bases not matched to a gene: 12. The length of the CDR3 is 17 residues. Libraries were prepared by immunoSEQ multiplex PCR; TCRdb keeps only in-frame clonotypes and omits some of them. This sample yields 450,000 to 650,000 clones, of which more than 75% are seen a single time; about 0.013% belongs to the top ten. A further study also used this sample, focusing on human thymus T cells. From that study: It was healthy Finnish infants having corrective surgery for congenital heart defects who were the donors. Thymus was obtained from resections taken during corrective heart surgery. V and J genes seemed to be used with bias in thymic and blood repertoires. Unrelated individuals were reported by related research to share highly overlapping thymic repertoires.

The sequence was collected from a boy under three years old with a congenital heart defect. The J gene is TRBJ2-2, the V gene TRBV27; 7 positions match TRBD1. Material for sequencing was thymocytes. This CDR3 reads CASRPRQGLPNTGELFF. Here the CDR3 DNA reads TGTGCCAGCAGACCCAGACAGGGCCTCCCCAACACCGGGGAGCTGTTTTTT.